One sample yielded the 30 T cell receptor beta chains listed below, sequenced in a study of T cell changes during pregnancy in multiple sclerosis. Produced via immunoSEQ multiplex PCR; TCRdb's table is partial and in-frame only. The sample carries tens of thousands of clones, 80% to 95% recorded once. The sample here was peripheral blood, taken in the second trimester of pregnancy. The receptors derive from a female donor with multiple sclerosis, enrolled in a pregnancy study.

The chain uses TRBV29-1 and TRBJ1-2; D is uncertain. V was shortened by 6 bases and J by 6 bases, with 11 bases between the two germline ends. The CDR3 is 11 residues long. Germline V gene sequence: CDR1 SQVTM, CDR2 ANQGSEA. CDR3 sequence reads: CSVVGRDGYTF. As DNA, the CDR3 is TGCAGCGTAGTTGGGCGCGATGGCTACACCTTC.

This clone was observed a handful of times. The V gene is TRBV6-4, the J gene TRBJ2-1; the D gene is possibly TRBD1 (5 bases). The CDR3 sequence is 14 residues long. V lost 6 bases to trimming and J lost 6 bases, with 15 bases between them. Germline V CDR1 and CDR2: MRHNA, SNTAGT. CDR3 nucleotide sequence: TGTGCCAGCAGCGCCGACAGCCCCGGCAATGAGCAGTTCTTC. Its protein is CASSADSPGNEQFF.

The chain is built from TRBV11-2 and TRBJ1-4, with 8 bases identical to TRBD1. Unmatched junction bases numbered 5, after V lost 5 bases and J lost 0 bases. This CDR3 has 16 amino acids. Germline-derived CDR1 and CDR2 are SGHAT and FQNNGV. DNA for the CDR3: TGTGCCAGCAGCGCAACAGGGGGAGCAACTAATGAAAAACTGTTTTTT. It yields the protein CASSATGGATNEKLFF.

The gene calls are TRBV30 and TRBJ1-3, with D tentatively TRBD1 (6 bases). Per the germline V gene, CDR1 is GTSNPN and CDR2 is SVGIG (reference sequence). Trimming cost V 8 bases and J 4 bases, with 18 bases left between them. This CDR3 is 14 amino acids long. CDR3 loop: CARGTSGSGNTIYF. In DNA form, the CDR3 reads TGTGCCCGAGGGACATCGGGCTCCGGAAACACCATATATTTT.

This rearrangement joins TRBV15 to TRBJ2-5; TRBD2 is a possible D gene (5 bases). Trimming removed 4 bases from V and 5 bases from J, with 17 bases in between. This CDR3 is 15 amino acids long. Per germline, CDR1 LNHNV and CDR2 YYDKDF (reference sequence). This CDR3 is CATSTPGGPGETQYF. The CDR3 DNA reads as TGTGCCACCAGCACTCCTGGCGGGCCGGGGGAGACCCAGTACTTC. Variable domain in full (rest from reference TRBV15 and TRBJ2-5): DAMVIQNPRYQVTQFGKPVTLSCSQTLNHNVMYWYQQKSSQAPKLLFHYYDKDFNNEADTPDNFQSRRPNTSFCFLDIRSPGLGDTAMYLCATSTPGGPGETQYFGPGTRLLVL.

The rearrangement joins TRBV28 to TRBJ1-2; TRBD1 matches 8 bases. This CDR3 has 12 residues. CDR1 and CDR2 (germline): MDHEN, SYDVKM. V shed 7 bases and J 5 bases; nucleotides not matched to a gene: 3. Here the CDR3 reads CASTDRAYGYTF. In DNA, the CDR3 is TGTGCCAGCACGGACAGGGCTTATGGCTACACCTTC.

The chain combines TRBV10-3 with TRBJ2-5; 7 bases align to TRBD2. J lost 5 bases, V lost 0 bases, and 6 bases had no gene match. Per the germline V gene, CDR1 is ENHRY and CDR2 is SYGVKD. This CDR3 is 15 amino acids long. CDR3 region: CAISESLGGVETQYF. The DNA for the CDR3 is TGTGCCATCAGTGAGTCGTTGGGAGGGGTGGAGACCCAGTACTTC.

In its sample, this clone was seen once. This chain links TRBV6-4 with TRBJ2-2; 11 bases map to TRBD2. Germline trimming cut 4 bases from V and 3 bases from J; bases unmatched to any gene: 4. In germline, CDR1 is MRHNA, CDR2 SNTAGT. The CDR3 contains 16 residues. The CDR3 DNA reads as TGTGCCAGCAGTGCCATAGCGGGAGGGGACACCGGGGAGCTGTTTTTT. It specifies CASSAIAGGDTGELFF.

The rearrangement uses TRBV27 and TRBJ1-1; D ambiguous. The germline V and J ends were trimmed by 11 bases and 4 bases, with 14 bases remaining between them. This CDR3 has 12 residues. The germline gives CDR1 MNHEY, CDR2 SMNVEV (reference sequence). The CDR3: CAASGIGTEAFF. The CDR3 coding sequence is TGTGCCGCTAGCGGTATCGGCACTGAAGCTTTCTTT.

The CDR3 DNA reads as TGTGCCAGCAGCACCTACCGGACAGGTCCAGTGGGAAACACCATATATTTT. Translating it yields CASSTYRTGPVGNTIYF. The chain has TRBV11-2 and TRBJ1-3, with 7 positions matching TRBD1. The trim removed 5 bases at V and 4 bases at J, leaving 14 bases unmatched. CDR1 and CDR2 from the germline V gene are SGHAT and FQNNGV. The CDR3 runs 17 residues.

This rearrangement joins TRBV15 to TRBJ2-1; D is undetermined. V was pared by 4 bases and J by 3 bases, with 16 bases between. The CDR3 consists of 16 residues. CDR1 and CDR2 (germline): LNHNV, YYDKDF (reference sequence). CDR3 residues: CATSTTDEWVYNEQFF. The CDR3 coding sequence is TGTGCCACCAGCACCACAGACGAGTGGGTCTACAATGAGCAGTTCTTC.

The J gene is TRBJ1-1, the V gene TRBV7-2, with D perhaps TRBD1 (5 bases). The CDR3 contains 12 residues. V lost 7 bases and J 4 bases, leaving 10 bases between the germline ends. Germline values: CDR1 SGHTA, CDR2 FQGNSA. DNA for the CDR3: TGTGCCAGCAACTCAGGGTTCACTGAAGCTTTCTTT. It translates to CASNSGFTEAFF.

The chain carries TRBV7-2 and TRBJ2-2; TRBD1 is a possible D gene (5 bases). V lost 2 bases, J lost 1 base, and 11 bases lay in between. The germline CDR1 and CDR2 sequences are SGHTA and FQGNSA. This CDR3 contains 16 residues. The CDR3 region is CASSLLPGQNTGELFF. The CDR3 DNA sequence: TGTGCCAGCAGCTTATTACCAGGGCAGAACACCGGGGAGCTGTTTTTT.

The chain joins TRBV10-3 to TRBJ2-2; the match to TRBD1 covers 9 bases. The CDR3 runs to 16 residues. The ends lost 4 bases at V and 7 bases at J; junction bases unmatched: 10. Looked up from germline, CDR1 is ENHRY and CDR2 is SYGVKD. As DNA, the CDR3 is TGTGCCATCAGTGCTCGGCGGGACAGGGCGGGCGGGGAGCTGTTTTTT. Translation: CAISARRDRAGGELFF.

V gene TRBV5-3 combines with J gene TRBJ2-1; D is undetermined. TRBV5-3 is flagged as an ORF with uncertain function. Trimming pared 7 bases from V and 8 bases from J, leaving 10 bases between. CDR3 length: 11 amino acids. The CDR3 DNA reads as TGTGCCAGAGAAGCTTTTCATGAGCAGTTCTTC. It encodes CAREAFHEQFF.

V gene TRBV27 combines with J gene TRBJ2-5, with 10 bases lining up with TRBD2. The germline V gene encodes CDR1 MNHEY and CDR2 SMNVEV (reference sequence). The CDR3 loop spans 17 amino acids. V trimming: 2 bases; J trimming: 4 bases; junction bases outside the gene matches: 10. The CDR3 loop reads CASSLDPSGRARETQYF. In DNA form, the CDR3 reads TGTGCCAGCAGTTTAGATCCCAGCGGGAGGGCTAGAGAGACCCAGTACTTC.

This rearrangement joins TRBV30 to TRBJ1-5; TRBD1 agrees at 7 bases. CDR3 length: 15 residues. V dropped 0 bases and J dropped 5; count of bases not matched to a gene: 7. Germline CDR1 is GTSNPN and CDR2 is SVGIG (reference sequence). The CDR3 sequence is CAWSVRQGGYQPQHF. CDR3 nucleotide sequence: TGTGCCTGGAGTGTGCGACAGGGTGGGTATCAGCCCCAGCATTTT.

The chain recombines TRBV29-1 with TRBJ1-2; tentative D call: TRBD1 (5 bases). V was trimmed by 6 bases and J by 2 bases, leaving 19 bases between them. Germline CDR1 is SQVTM and CDR2 is ANQGSEA. CDR3 length equals 15 residues. The CDR3: CSVGDFFLLNYGYTF. The CDR3, as DNA: TGCAGCGTCGGGGACTTTTTTTTGTTGAACTATGGCTACACCTTC.

The V gene is TRBV6-1, the J gene TRBJ2-7; weak D call: TRBD1 (5 bases). The germline V and J ends were trimmed by 7 bases and 6 bases, with 16 bases remaining between them. Germline CDR1 and CDR2: MNHNS and SASEGT. This CDR3 region has 13 residues. The CDR3 spells CASKKGAVLEQYF. CDR3 in DNA: TGTGCCAGCAAAAAAGGGGCTGTTCTCGAGCAGTACTTC.

J is TRBJ2-1 and V is TRBV30; D is undetermined. The CDR3 is 13 residues long. Trimming left V 2 bases short and J 3 bases short, with 8 bases between. Germline CDR1 GTSNPN, CDR2 SVGIG (reference sequence). The CDR3 DNA follows: TGTGCCTGGAGTCGTCTAATCTACAATGAGCAGTTCTTC. Protein sequence: CAWSRLIYNEQFF.

The chain joins TRBV19 to TRBJ2-4; perhaps TRBD1 as D (5 bases). V lost 4 bases and J lost 6, with 13 bases in between. Germline assignment: CDR1 LNHDA and CDR2 SQIVND (reference sequence). The CDR3 spans 14 residues. The CDR3 loop reads CASSSGRVLNIQYF. CDR3 DNA sequence: TGTGCCAGTAGTAGTGGCAGGGTCTTAAACATTCAGTACTTC.

V is TRBV10-3 and J is TRBJ2-1, with D perhaps TRBD2 (7 bases). Germline values: CDR1 ENHRY, CDR2 SYGVKD. The CDR3 contains 11 residues. Trimming shortened V by 8 bases and J by 10 bases, and 12 bases separated the two germline ends. The CDR3 coding sequence is TGTGCCATCCGGGGGGCAGGGGAGCAGTTCTTC. Translating gives CAIRGAGEQFF.

This chain links TRBV13 with TRBJ2-7; 7 bases are shared with TRBD1. The germline CDR1 and CDR2 sequences are PRHDT and FYEKMQ (reference sequence). The junction had 3 bases not matched to a gene; V was cut back by 5 bases and J by 2 bases. There are 13 residues in the CDR3. CDR3 amino acids: CASSEGTAYEQYF. CDR3 sequence (DNA): TGTGCCAGCAGCGAAGGGACAGCCTACGAGCAGTACTTC.

This chain uses TRBV28 with TRBJ2-7; the match to TRBD2 covers 9 bases. Germline assignment: CDR1 MDHEN and CDR2 SYDVKM. CDR3 length equals 17 residues. V shed 5 bases, J shed 1 base, and the junction held 12 bases outside the gene matches. CDR3 in DNA: TGTGCCAGCAGTCCACAAGTGAGGCTAGCGGGATCCTACGAGCAGTACTTC. Encoded protein: CASSPQVRLAGSYEQYF.

CDR3: CASSQVRAGGNEQFF. As DNA, the CDR3 is TGCGCCAGCAGCCAAGTCCGCGCGGGGGGAAATGAGCAGTTCTTC. The rearrangement uses TRBV4-1 and TRBJ2-1; 8 bases line up with TRBD2. V shed 1 base and J 7 bases; nucleotides not matched to a gene: 6. The CDR3 totals 15 residues. Germline V gene data show CDR1 as MGHRA and CDR2 as YSYEKL.

V usage is TRBV19 and J usage is TRBJ1-2; a possible D gene is TRBD1 (6 bases). CDR1 and CDR2 from the germline V gene are LNHDA and SQIVND (reference sequence). The CDR3 covers 14 residues. V was clipped by 7 bases and J by 6 bases, with 18 bases between them. The chain's CDR3 is CASTPHTGYNGYTF. In DNA form, the CDR3 reads TGTGCCAGTACCCCTCATACAGGGTACAATGGCTACACCTTC.

The V and J genes are TRBV11-3 and TRBJ2-1; D unresolved. This CDR3 is 14 amino acids long. V was trimmed by 0 bases and J by 8 bases, leaving 11 bases between them. Germline V CDR1 and CDR2: SGHNT, YENEEA. For the CDR3, the DNA is TGTGCCAGCAGCTTAGATCACAAGTCCGATGAGCAGTTCTTC. Translation gives CASSLDHKSDEQFF.

The V call is TRBV5-6, the J call TRBJ2-7; the D gene is possibly TRBD1 (5 bases). From germline, CDR1 is SGHDT and CDR2 YYEEEE. V lost 0 bases, J lost 6 bases, and 7 bases lay in between. This CDR3 has 12 amino acids. The CDR3, as DNA: TGTGCCAGCAGCTTGGGACAGACCGAGCAGTACTTC. Translated: CASSLGQTEQYF.

As DNA, the CDR3 is TGTGCCAGCAGCTTCCGAAAATCCGGGAGCTCCTACAATGAGCAGTTCTTC. It encodes CASSFRKSGSSYNEQFF. The chain links TRBV7-2 to TRBJ2-1; D perhaps matches TRBD2 (6 bases). The CDR3 contains 17 residues. Per germline, CDR1 SGHTA and CDR2 FQGNSA. V was cut by 3 bases and J by 0 bases, with 15 bases left in between.

The chain employs TRBV28 and TRBJ2-3; the D is unclear. Trimming removed 2 bases from V and 1 base from J, with 4 bases in between. This CDR3 has 13 residues. Germline V lookup: CDR1 MDHEN, CDR2 SYDVKM. The CDR3 DNA is TGTGCCAGCAGTTTACCTCGCACAGATACGCAGTATTTT. Encoded protein: CASSLPRTDTQYF.